The 29 T cell receptor beta chains reported below all come from one sample, sequenced in a study of cytomegalovirus exposure and HLA in healthy donors. Amplification used 60 Vbeta primers and 13 Jbeta primers. TCRdb keeps only in-frame clones here, not all; method: immunoSEQ multiplex PCR. The profile covers 140,000 to 150,000 clones, with roughly 75% appearing a single time and 2.5% to 3% taken by the ten largest. The specimen was PBMCs. These receptors originate from a female donor in good health and CMV-seronegative.

This chain uses TRBV15 with TRBJ1-1; 7 bases are shared with TRBD1. Germline V CDR1 and CDR2: LNHNV, YYDKDF (reference sequence). There are 14 residues in the CDR3. Trimming cost V 5 bases and J 1 base; bases outside gene matches: 4. Here the CDR3 DNA reads TGTGCCACCAGCCTCGACAGGGCGAACACTGAAGCTTTCTTT. As protein: CATSLDRANTEAFF.

The chain uses TRBV21-1 and TRBJ1-2. TRBV21-1 is flagged as a pseudogene. This CDR3 contains 15 residues. The CDR3 DNA sequence: TGTGCCAGCAGCACCCCGGGGAGGGGGGGCTATGGCTACACCTTC. Amino acids: CASSTPGRGGYGYTF.

The rearrangement joins TRBV2 to TRBJ2-1; 11 positions match TRBD2. Germline-derived CDR1 and CDR2 are SNHLY and FYNNEI. The CDR3 is 16 residues long. V lost 4 bases and J lost 4; bases outside the gene matches: 6. The CDR3 DNA reads TGTGCCAGCAGTGGAACCGGGACTAGCGGTTACAATGAGCAGTTCTTC. Translated, it gives CASSGTGTSGYNEQFF.

This rearrangement joins TRBV11-2 to TRBJ1-1, with D unresolved. Trimming cost V 6 bases and J 1 base, with 12 bases left between them. The CDR3 runs 14 residues. In germline, CDR1 is SGHAT, CDR2 FQNNGV. CDR3 DNA sequence: TGTGCCAGCAGTTTTTATACAGAGAACACTGAAGCTTTCTTT. It is translated as CASSFYTENTEAFF.

This chain connects TRBV7-9 to TRBJ2-7; TRBD1 aligns across 8 bases. The CDR3 consists of 14 residues. Looked up from germline, CDR1 is SEHNR and CDR2 is FQNEAQ (reference sequence). With 5 bases clipped from V and 3 bases from J, the junction kept 6 bases outside the gene matches. The CDR3 DNA follows: TGTGCCAGCAGCGCCGTCGACAGGGGCTACGAGCAGTACTTC. It specifies CASSAVDRGYEQYF.

The rearrangement joins TRBV5-1 to TRBJ2-1, with 8 bases matching TRBD2. The CDR3 loop spans 15 amino acids. CDR1 and CDR2 from the germline V gene are SGHRS and YFSETQ. The V segment lost 3 bases and the J segment 6 bases; nucleotides outside the gene matches: 8. The CDR3, as DNA: TGCGCCAGCAGCTACCAGTCCGGGACTAGCAATGAGCAGTTCTTC. It yields the protein CASSYQSGTSNEQFF.

The chain couples TRBV29-1 to TRBJ1-1; tentatively, D is TRBD1 (5 bases). V lost 0 bases and J 8 bases, leaving 10 bases between the germline ends. Germline V CDR1 and CDR2: SQVTM, ANQGSEA. The CDR3 length is 12 residues. DNA for the CDR3: TGCAGCGTTGAAGATCCAGGGTGCGAAGCTTTCTTT. Translated, it gives CSVEDPGCEAFF.

The chain combines TRBV4-1 with TRBJ1-6, with D possibly TRBD1 on 6 matching bases. This CDR3 contains 15 residues. Trimming left V 3 bases short and J 6 bases short, with 12 bases between. From germline, CDR1 is MGHRA and CDR2 YSYEKL. The CDR3 bases are TGCGCCAGCAGCCAGGGGACACCTTCTAATTCACCCCTCCACTTT. Protein product: CASSQGTPSNSPLHF.

Regarding this clone: The junction differs from germline at one of its ends, possibly a read error. The chain is built from TRBV2 and TRBJ1-2, with 7 bases fitting TRBD1. The CDR3 loop spans 14 amino acids. From germline, CDR1 is SNHLY and CDR2 FYNNEI. In DNA form, the CDR3 reads TGTGCCAGCAGTGAAACAGGGGCGCCCCGTGGCTACCCCTTC. As protein: CASSETGAPRGYPF.

The V call is TRBV28, the J call TRBJ2-7; 9 positions agree with TRBD2. The V segment lost 8 bases and the J segment 2 bases; nucleotides outside the gene matches: 10. Germline V gives CDR1 MDHEN, CDR2 SYDVKM. The CDR3 runs to 15 residues. The DNA for the CDR3 is TGTGCCAGCGGCGCAGTAGCGGGAGTTCCCTACGAGCAGTACTTC. Translated, it gives CASGAVAGVPYEQYF.

V usage is TRBV19 and J usage is TRBJ2-1; a possible D gene is TRBD2 (6 bases). V dropped 4 bases and J dropped 1 base, with 26 bases sitting between them. Germline V gene lookup returns CDR1 LNHDA and CDR2 SQIVND (reference sequence). The CDR3 runs 20 residues. In DNA, the CDR3 is TGTGCCAGTAGTACCCCCTTTCTCCGACCAGGGAGGCGATCCTACAATGAGCAGTTCTTC. Protein sequence: CASSTPFLRPGRRSYNEQFF.

The chain uses TRBV28 and TRBJ1-2, with D possibly TRBD1 on 5 matching bases. The CDR3 is 14 amino acids. Trimming took off 6 bases at V and 3 bases at J, with 14 bases between the two ends. Germline values: CDR1 MDHEN, CDR2 SYDVKM. The CDR3 DNA is TGTGCCAGCAGCAACACGGACACCTACTATGGCTACACCTTC. This encodes CASSNTDTYYGYTF.

The J gene is TRBJ2-5, the V gene TRBV7-9; 8 nucleotides agree with TRBD1. The end of the DNA is better explained by TRBJ2-7, so the J call may be wrong. There are 15 residues in the CDR3. Germline V gives CDR1 SEHNR, CDR2 FQNEAQ (reference sequence). CDR3: CASSYLQGESYEQYF. The CDR3 nucleotides read TGTGCCAGCAGCTACTTACAGGGGGAGTCCTACGAGCAGTACTTC.

This clone has only a few counts. The chain uses TRBV4-3 and TRBJ1-6, with TRBD1 matching over 7 bases. V trimming: 1 base; J trimming: 11 bases; junction bases outside the gene matches: 8. Germline-derived CDR1 and CDR2 are LGHNA and YSLEER. The CDR3 contains 15 residues. The CDR3, as DNA: TGCGCCAGCAGCCAAGCGGTAAGGGGGCTGACACCCCTCCACTTT. Residues: CASSQAVRGLTPLHF.

This clone was counted a few times. The chain is built from TRBV6-6 and TRBJ2-2; TRBD1 is a possible D gene (5 bases). The germline CDR1 and CDR2 sequences are MNHNY and SVGAGI (reference sequence). Trimming left V 5 bases short and J 4 bases short, with 14 bases between. CDR3 length equals 15 residues. The CDR3 DNA follows: TGTGCCAGCAGTCAACTCCAGGGTATCACCGGGGAGCTGTTTTTT. Its translation: CASSQLQGITGELFF.

This chain uses TRBV5-8 with TRBJ1-2, with TRBD1 matching over 8 bases. V lost 4 bases, J lost 3 bases, and 5 bases stayed unmatched. Germline V gene data show CDR1 as SGHTS and CDR2 as YDEGEE. The CDR3 runs 14 residues. CDR3: CASSRDRNDYGYTF. CDR3 nucleotide sequence: TGTGCCAGCAGCCGGGACAGGAACGACTATGGCTACACCTTC.

V and J are TRBV6-4 and TRBJ1-5, with a tentative D call TRBD1 (6 bases). Trimming cost V 4 bases and J 2 bases, with 21 bases left between them. CDR1 and CDR2 from the germline V gene are MRHNA and SNTAGT. There are 18 residues in the CDR3. The CDR3 region is CASSGAGGWPGGNQPQHF. CDR3 DNA sequence: TGTGCCAGCAGTGGGGCGGGGGGGTGGCCAGGGGGCAATCAGCCCCAGCATTTT.

This clone came up a few times. J is TRBJ2-7 and V is TRBV27; TRBD2 matches 10 bases. The V and J ends lost 5 bases and 0 bases, in that order; junction bases with no gene match: 7. Germline V gene lookup returns CDR1 MNHEY and CDR2 SMNVEV (reference sequence). There are 16 residues in the CDR3. The CDR3 loop reads CASSPTTSGVSYEQYF. As DNA, the CDR3 is TGTGCCAGCAGTCCAACTACTAGCGGGGTCTCCTACGAGCAGTACTTC.

Comment on this clone: The sample carries other DNA sequences with the same CDR3. The rearrangement links TRBV19 to TRBJ1-1; TRBD1 matches 7 bases. The junction had 2 bases not matched to a gene; V was cut back by 0 bases and J by 4 bases. The V gene's germline CDR1 is LNHDA and CDR2 SQIVND (reference sequence). The CDR3 consists of 14 residues. CDR3 residues: CASSIDNRGTEAFF. CDR3 DNA: TGTGCCAGTAGTATAGACAACAGGGGCACTGAAGCTTTCTTT.

V gene TRBV5-1 combines with J gene TRBJ2-7; unclear D gene. This CDR3 contains 13 residues. CDR1 SGHRS and CDR2 YFSETQ come from the germline V gene. V lost 4 bases and J 7 bases, leaving 15 bases between the germline ends. The CDR3 here is CASSPVGPQEQYF. The CDR3 DNA reads as TGCGCCAGCAGCCCTGTGGGCCCCCAGGAGCAGTACTTC.

In DNA, the CDR3 is TGTGCCAGCAGCGTTAGGGGCGGGGGGAACGTCGTCTCGTCTAAAGGCTACACCTTC. This gives the protein CASSVRGGGNVVSSKGYTF. This sequence joins TRBV7-8 and TRBJ1-2; D might be TRBD1 (5 bases). The germline V gene has CDR1 SGHVS and CDR2 FQNEAQ. V was trimmed by 5 bases and J by 8 bases, leaving 33 bases between them. This CDR3 is 19 amino acids long. Combining the CDR3 with reference TRBV7-8 and TRBJ1-2 gives the whole variable domain GAGVSQSPRYKVAKRGQDVALRCDPISGHVSLFWYQQALGQGPEFLTYFQNEAQLDKSGLPSDRFFAERPEGSVSTLKIQRTQQEDSAVYLCASSVRGGGNVVSSKGYTFGSGTRLTVV.

This chain connects TRBV30 to TRBJ2-3, with D possibly TRBD1 on 5 matching bases. The CDR3 has 17 residues. CDR1 and CDR2 (germline): GTSNPN, SVGIG (reference sequence). Trimming removed 0 bases at V and 1 base at J, with 17 bases between. CDR3 sequence reads: CAWSVQGASSRTDTQYF. The CDR3 nucleotides are TGTGCCTGGAGTGTACAAGGGGCCTCCAGCCGCACAGATACGCAGTATTTT.

This sequence joins TRBV5-1 and TRBJ2-5; 8 nucleotides align to TRBD1. Germline CDR1 reads SGHRS; CDR2 reads YFSETQ. CDR3 size: 14 residues. J was trimmed by 4 bases and V by 1 base; bases with no gene match: 3. The CDR3 bases are TGCGCCAGCAGCTTGTCAGACAGGGGAGAGACCCAGTACTTC. The encoded protein is CASSLSDRGETQYF.

This clone has a handful of counts. The chain recombines TRBV6-5 with TRBJ1-1; D might be TRBD1 (5 bases). The germline V and J ends were trimmed by 7 bases and 6 bases, with 15 bases remaining between them. The CDR3 consists of 13 residues. Germline CDR1 MNHEY, CDR2 SVGAGI. As DNA, the CDR3 is TGTGCCAGCACCGCGGGGCCTTGGGCTGAAGCTTTCTTT. This codes for CASTAGPWAEAFF.

This clone turned up a few times. The chain recombines TRBV21-1 with TRBJ1-1. TRBV21-1 is given as a pseudogene. There are 17 residues in the CDR3. The CDR3 protein is CASSHRYVYQMNTEAFF. In nucleotides, the CDR3 is TGTGCCAGCAGCCACCGTTACGTCTATCAAATGAACACTGAAGCTTTCTTT.

This clone occurred a few times. This chain links TRBV5-4 with TRBJ1-1; D gene unclear. Looked up from germline, CDR1 is SGHNT and CDR2 is YYREEE (reference sequence). This CDR3 is built from 13 residues. Trimming removed 4 bases from V and 0 bases from J, with 7 bases in between. DNA for the CDR3: TGTGCCAGCAGCCCCCTAATGAACACTGAAGCTTTCTTT. Protein sequence: CASSPLMNTEAFF.

This clone was counted only a few times. This rearrangement joins TRBV5-1 to TRBJ1-1; maybe TRBD1 (5 bases). This CDR3 has 14 residues. Looked up from germline, CDR1 is SGHRS and CDR2 is YFSETQ. V was clipped by 1 base and J by 6 bases, with 13 bases between them. As DNA, the CDR3 is TGCGCCAGCAGCTTGACAGGTACGACCCCTGAAGCTTTCTTT. Protein: CASSLTGTTPEAFF.

The V and J genes are TRBV28 and TRBJ1-2; D possibly corresponds to TRBD1 (5 bases). The ends were cut back, 8 bases at V and 5 bases at J, with 6 bases in the middle. Germline CDR1 and CDR2: MDHEN and SYDVKM. This CDR3 region has 10 residues. CDR3 residues: CASSGYGYTF. Here the CDR3 DNA reads TGTGCCAGCTCAGGGTATGGCTACACCTTC.

The rearrangement links TRBV4-1 to TRBJ2-7; 10 nucleotides align to TRBD2. Germline trimming cut 3 bases from V and 4 bases from J; bases unmatched to any gene: 15. There are 18 residues in the CDR3. CDR1 and CDR2 from the germline V gene are MGHRA and YSYEKL. The CDR3: CASSQGTSGKTSEYEQYF. The CDR3, as DNA: TGCGCCAGCAGCCAGGGTACTAGCGGGAAAACTTCCGAGTACGAGCAGTACTTC.